The 8 T cell receptor beta chains reported below all come from one sample, sequenced in a study of identical twins. TCRdb re-called the 5' RACE reads with MiXCR, one entry per CDR3 protein. Among roughly 220,000 distinct CDR3 sequences listed, around 6.5% were seen once. This sample also belongs to another study, concerning T cells expressing NK-cell markers.

The sample taken for sequencing was CD8+ T cells sorted from blood. Every receptor here comes from a woman aged 18 to 35 in good health.

This clonotype was observed many times. The chain links TRBV29-1 to TRBJ2-4; 9 bases are shared with TRBD1. The V and J ends lost 6 bases and 7 bases, in that order; junction bases with no gene match: 10. From germline, CDR1 is SQVTM and CDR2 ANQGSEA. The CDR3 totals 14 residues. CDR3 DNA: TGCAGCGTCTACGAAGGGGGGACAGGGAACATTCAGTACTTC. Its protein product is CSVYEGGTGNIQYF.

This clonotype occurred many times. V and J are TRBV12-3 or TRBV12-4 and TRBJ1-1, with 8 bases identical to TRBD1. The CDR3 sequence is 14 residues long. With V trimmed by 6 bases and J by 1 base, 4 bases remained unmatched. In DNA, the CDR3 is TGTGCCAGCAGCCAAGGACAGGGGAACACTGAAGCTTTCTTT. Its translation: CASSQGQGNTEAFF.

The sample holds a few counts of this clonotype. This chain connects TRBV10-2 to TRBJ1-1, with D perhaps matching TRBD1 (5 bases). Trimming shortened V by 8 bases and J by 1 base, and 14 bases separated the two germline ends. The CDR3 runs 14 residues. The V gene's germline CDR1 is WSHSY and CDR2 SAAADI. The CDR3 loop reads CASHRGIQNTEAFF. Here the CDR3 DNA reads TGCGCCAGCCATAGGGGCATTCAGAACACTGAAGCTTTCTTT.

CDR3 nucleotide sequence: TGTGCCAGCAGCTTAGAACAATTCACAGATACGCAGTATTTT. Translating gives CASSLEQFTDTQYF. The chain carries TRBV7-9 and TRBJ2-3, with D uncertain. Trimming took off 1 base at V and 2 bases at J, with 7 bases between the two ends. This CDR3 spans 14 amino acids. Germline loops: CDR1 SEHNR, CDR2 FQNEAQ (reference sequence).

The V call is TRBV7-2, the J call TRBJ2-5, with D hard to call. The CDR3 length is 15 residues. Germline assignment: CDR1 SGHTA and CDR2 FQGNSA. V was pared by 0 bases and J by 3 bases, with 11 bases between. The DNA for the CDR3 is TGTGCCAGCAGCTTAGCAAGCCTTCGGGAAGAGACCCAGTACTTC. It is translated as CASSLASLREETQYF.

Many counts were recorded for this clonotype. CDR3: CASSLIGGNEQFF. The CDR3, as DNA: TGTGCCAGCAGTTTAATCGGGGGGAATGAGCAGTTCTTC. The chain recombines TRBV27 with TRBJ2-1; TRBD2 matches 7 bases. This CDR3 spans 13 amino acids. With 2 bases clipped from V and 7 bases from J, the junction kept 2 bases outside the gene matches. CDR1 and CDR2 (germline): MNHEY, SMNVEV (reference sequence).

This clonotype has a count of ten or more. This rearrangement joins TRBV9 to TRBJ2-7; 10 bases are a match to TRBD2. V dropped 3 bases and J dropped 6; count of bases not matched to a gene: 3. The CDR3 consists of 13 residues. Germline CDR1 is SGDLS and CDR2 is YYNGEE. CDR3 in amino acids: CASSAGLASEQYF. The CDR3 nucleotides are TGTGCCAGCAGCGCGGGACTAGCGAGCGAGCAGTACTTC.

This chain joins TRBV12-3 or TRBV12-4 and TRBJ2-5; 7 positions match TRBD2. CDR3 length: 14 amino acids. After removal of 8 bases from V and 9 bases from J, the junction contained 15 bases not matched to a gene. CDR3 in amino acids: CASGGTTSKRSQYF. CDR3 DNA: TGTGCCAGCGGGGGGACTACATCCAAGAGATCCCAGTACTTC.